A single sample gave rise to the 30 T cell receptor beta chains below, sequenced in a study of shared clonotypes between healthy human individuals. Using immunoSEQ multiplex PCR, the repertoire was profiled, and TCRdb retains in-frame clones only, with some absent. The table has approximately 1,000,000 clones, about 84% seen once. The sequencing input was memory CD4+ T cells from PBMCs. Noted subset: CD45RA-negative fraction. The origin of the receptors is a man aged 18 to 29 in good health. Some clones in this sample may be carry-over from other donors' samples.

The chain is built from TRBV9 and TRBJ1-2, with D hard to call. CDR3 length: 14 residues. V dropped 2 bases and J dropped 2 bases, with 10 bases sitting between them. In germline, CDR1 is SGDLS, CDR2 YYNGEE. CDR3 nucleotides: TGTGCCAGCAGCGTGGCAGGTGCGAACTATGGCTACACCTTC. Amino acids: CASSVAGANYGYTF.

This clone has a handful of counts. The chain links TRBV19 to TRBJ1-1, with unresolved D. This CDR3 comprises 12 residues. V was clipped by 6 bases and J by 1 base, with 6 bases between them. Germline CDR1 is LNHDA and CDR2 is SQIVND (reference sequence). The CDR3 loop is CASRFGNTEAFF. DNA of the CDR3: TGTGCCAGTAGATTTGGGAACACTGAAGCTTTCTTT.

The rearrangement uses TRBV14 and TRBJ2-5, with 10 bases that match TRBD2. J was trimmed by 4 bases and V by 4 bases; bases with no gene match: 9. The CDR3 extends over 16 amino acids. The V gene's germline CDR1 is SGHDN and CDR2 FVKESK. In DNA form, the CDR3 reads TGTGCCAGCAGCCGTCGGCTAGCGGGAGCGGGAGAGACCCAGTACTTC. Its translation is CASSRRLAGAGETQYF. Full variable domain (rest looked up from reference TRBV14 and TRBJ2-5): EAGVTQFPSHSVIEKGQTVTLRCDPISGHDNLYWYRRVMGKEIKFLLHFVKESKQDESGMPNNRFLAERTGGTYSTLKVQPAELEDSGVYFCASSRRLAGAGETQYFGPGTRLLVL.

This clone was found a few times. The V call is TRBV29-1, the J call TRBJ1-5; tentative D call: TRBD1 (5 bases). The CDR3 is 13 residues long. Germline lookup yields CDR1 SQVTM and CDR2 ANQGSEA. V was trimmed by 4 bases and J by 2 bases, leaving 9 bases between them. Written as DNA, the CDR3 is TGCAGCGTTGCAGGGACGGGCAATCAGCCCCAGCATTTT. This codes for CSVAGTGNQPQHF. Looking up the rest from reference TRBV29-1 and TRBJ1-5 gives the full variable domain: SAVISQKPSRDICQRGTSLTIQCQVDSQVTMMFWYRQQPGQSLTLIATANQGSEATYESGFVIDKFPISRPNLTFSTLTVSNMSPEDSSIYLCSVAGTGNQPQHFGDGTRLSIL.

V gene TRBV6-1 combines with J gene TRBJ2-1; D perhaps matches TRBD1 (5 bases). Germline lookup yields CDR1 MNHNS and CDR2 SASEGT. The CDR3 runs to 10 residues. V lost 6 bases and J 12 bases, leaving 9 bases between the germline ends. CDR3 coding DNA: TGTGCCAGCAGGGACATATCGCAGTTCTTC. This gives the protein CASRDISQFF.

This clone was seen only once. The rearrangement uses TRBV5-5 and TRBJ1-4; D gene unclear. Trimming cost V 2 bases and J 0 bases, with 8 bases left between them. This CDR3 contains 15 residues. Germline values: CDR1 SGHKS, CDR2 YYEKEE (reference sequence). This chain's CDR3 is CASSFGLTTNEKLFF. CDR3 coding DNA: TGTGCCAGCAGCTTTGGGTTGACAACTAATGAAAAACTGTTTTTT.

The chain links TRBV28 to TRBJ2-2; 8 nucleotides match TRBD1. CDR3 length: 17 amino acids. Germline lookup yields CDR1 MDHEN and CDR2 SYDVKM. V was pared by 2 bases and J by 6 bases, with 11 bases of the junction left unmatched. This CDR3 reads CASSLTRQGFSPGELFF. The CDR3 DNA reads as TGTGCCAGCAGTTTAACGCGACAGGGGTTTAGTCCCGGGGAGCTGTTTTTT.

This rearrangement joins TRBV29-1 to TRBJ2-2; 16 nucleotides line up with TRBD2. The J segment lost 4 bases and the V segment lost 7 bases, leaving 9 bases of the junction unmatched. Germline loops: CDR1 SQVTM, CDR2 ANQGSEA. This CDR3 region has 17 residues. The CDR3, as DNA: TGCAGCGCGACGGGACTAGCGGGAGGGCCAGGCACCGGGGAGCTGTTTTTT. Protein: CSATGLAGGPGTGELFF.

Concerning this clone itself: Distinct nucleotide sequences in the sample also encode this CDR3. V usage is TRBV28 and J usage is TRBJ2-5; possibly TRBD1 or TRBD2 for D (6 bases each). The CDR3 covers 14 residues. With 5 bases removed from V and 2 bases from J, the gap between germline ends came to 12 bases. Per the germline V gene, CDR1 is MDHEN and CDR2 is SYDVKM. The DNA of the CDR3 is TGTGCCAGCAGTACTGGAGGGGGGCAAGAGACCCAGTACTTC. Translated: CASSTGGGQETQYF.

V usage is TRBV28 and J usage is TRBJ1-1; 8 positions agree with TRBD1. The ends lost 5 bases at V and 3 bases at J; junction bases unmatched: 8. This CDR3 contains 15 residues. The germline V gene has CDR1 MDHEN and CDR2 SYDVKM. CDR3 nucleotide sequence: TGTGCCAGCAGTGGGCAGGGGGCTGGGTACACTGAAGCTTTCTTT. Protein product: CASSGQGAGYTEAFF.

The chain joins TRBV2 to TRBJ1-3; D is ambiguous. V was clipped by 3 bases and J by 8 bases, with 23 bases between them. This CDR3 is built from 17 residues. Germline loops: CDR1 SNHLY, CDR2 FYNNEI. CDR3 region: CASSEGIGRGIGYTIYF. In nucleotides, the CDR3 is TGTGCCAGCAGTGAGGGCATTGGACGGGGAATCGGATACACCATATATTTT.

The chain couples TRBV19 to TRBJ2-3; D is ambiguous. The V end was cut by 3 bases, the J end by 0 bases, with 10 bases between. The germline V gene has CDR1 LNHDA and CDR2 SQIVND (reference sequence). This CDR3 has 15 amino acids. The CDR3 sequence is CASSITAASTDTQYF. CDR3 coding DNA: TGTGCCAGTAGTATTACGGCGGCTAGCACAGATACGCAGTATTTT.

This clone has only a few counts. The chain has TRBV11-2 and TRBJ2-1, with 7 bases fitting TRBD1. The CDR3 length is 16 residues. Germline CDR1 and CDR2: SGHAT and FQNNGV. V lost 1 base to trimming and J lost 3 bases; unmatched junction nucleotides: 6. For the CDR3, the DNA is TGTGCCAGCAGCTTAGTTGCGACAGGGCTCTACAATGAGCAGTTCTTC. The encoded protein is CASSLVATGLYNEQFF.

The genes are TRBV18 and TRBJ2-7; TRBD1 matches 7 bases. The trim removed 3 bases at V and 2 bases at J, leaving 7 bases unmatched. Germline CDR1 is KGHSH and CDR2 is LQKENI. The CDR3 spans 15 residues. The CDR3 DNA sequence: TGTGCCAGCTCACCGACGACAGGGACAACCTACGAGCAGTACTTC. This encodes CASSPTTGTTYEQYF.

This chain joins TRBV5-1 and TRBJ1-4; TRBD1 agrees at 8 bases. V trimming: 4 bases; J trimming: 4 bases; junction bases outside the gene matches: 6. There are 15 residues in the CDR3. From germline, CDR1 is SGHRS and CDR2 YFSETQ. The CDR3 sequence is CASSIGQGYNEKLFF. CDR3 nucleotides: TGCGCCAGCAGCATCGGACAGGGATATAATGAAAAACTGTTTTTT.

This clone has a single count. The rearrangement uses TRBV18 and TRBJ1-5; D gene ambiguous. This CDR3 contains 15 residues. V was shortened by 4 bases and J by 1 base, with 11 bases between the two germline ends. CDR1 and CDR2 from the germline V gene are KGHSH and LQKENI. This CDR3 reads CASSLGDTSNQPQHF. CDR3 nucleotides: TGTGCCAGCTCACTCGGCGACACGAGCAATCAGCCCCAGCATTTT.

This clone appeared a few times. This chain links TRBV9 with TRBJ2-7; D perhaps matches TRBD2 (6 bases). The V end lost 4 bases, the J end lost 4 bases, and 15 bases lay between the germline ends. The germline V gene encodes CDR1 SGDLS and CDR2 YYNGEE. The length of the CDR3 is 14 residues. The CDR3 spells CASSPRIGTYEQYF. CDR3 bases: TGTGCCAGCAGCCCGCGAATTGGGACTTACGAGCAGTACTTC.

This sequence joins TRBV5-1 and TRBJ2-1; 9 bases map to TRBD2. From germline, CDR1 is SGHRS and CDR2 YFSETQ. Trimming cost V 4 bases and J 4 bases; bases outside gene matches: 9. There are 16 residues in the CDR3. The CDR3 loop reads CASSPVSSGRYNEQFF. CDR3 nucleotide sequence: TGCGCCAGCAGCCCAGTGAGTAGCGGGAGATACAATGAGCAGTTCTTC.

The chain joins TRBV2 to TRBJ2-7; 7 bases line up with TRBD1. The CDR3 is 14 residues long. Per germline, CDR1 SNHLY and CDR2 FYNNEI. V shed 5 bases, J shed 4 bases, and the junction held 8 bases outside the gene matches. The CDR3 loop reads CASSSPGQKYEQYF. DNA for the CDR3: TGTGCCAGCAGTTCTCCGGGACAGAAATACGAGCAGTACTTC.

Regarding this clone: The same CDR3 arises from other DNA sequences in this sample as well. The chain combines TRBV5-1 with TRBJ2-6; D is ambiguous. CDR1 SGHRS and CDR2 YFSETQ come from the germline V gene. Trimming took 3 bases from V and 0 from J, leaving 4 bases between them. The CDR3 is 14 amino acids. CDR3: CASSSSSGANVLTF. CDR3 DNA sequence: TGCGCCAGCAGCTCCAGCTCTGGGGCCAACGTCCTGACTTTC.

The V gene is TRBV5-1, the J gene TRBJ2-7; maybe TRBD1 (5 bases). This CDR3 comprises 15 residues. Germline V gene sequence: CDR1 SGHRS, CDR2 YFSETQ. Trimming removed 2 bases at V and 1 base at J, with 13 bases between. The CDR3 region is CASSLGQGISYEQYF. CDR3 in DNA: TGCGCCAGCAGCTTAGGGCAGGGAATTTCCTACGAGCAGTACTTC.

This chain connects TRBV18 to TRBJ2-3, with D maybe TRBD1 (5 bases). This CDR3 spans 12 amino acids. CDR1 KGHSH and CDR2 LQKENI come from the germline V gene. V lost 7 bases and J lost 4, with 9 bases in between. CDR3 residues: CASYVGADTQYF. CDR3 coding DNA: TGTGCCAGCTACGTAGGGGCAGATACGCAGTATTTT.

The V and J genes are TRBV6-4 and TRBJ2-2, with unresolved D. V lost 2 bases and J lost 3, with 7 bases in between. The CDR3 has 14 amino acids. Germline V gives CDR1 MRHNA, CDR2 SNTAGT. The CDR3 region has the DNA TGTGCCAGCAGTGACCGGGCCTACACCGGGGAGCTGTTTTTT. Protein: CASSDRAYTGELFF.

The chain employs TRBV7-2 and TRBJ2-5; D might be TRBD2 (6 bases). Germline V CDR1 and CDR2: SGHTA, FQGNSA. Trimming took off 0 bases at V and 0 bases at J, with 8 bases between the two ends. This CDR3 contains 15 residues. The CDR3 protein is CASSLAGGNQETQYF. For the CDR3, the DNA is TGTGCCAGCAGCTTAGCGGGAGGAAACCAAGAGACCCAGTACTTC.

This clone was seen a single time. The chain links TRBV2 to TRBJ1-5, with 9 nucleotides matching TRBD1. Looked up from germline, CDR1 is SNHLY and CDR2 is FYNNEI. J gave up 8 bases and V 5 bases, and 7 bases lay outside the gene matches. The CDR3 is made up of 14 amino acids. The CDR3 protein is CASSSRTGAEPQHF. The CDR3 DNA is TGTGCCAGCAGTTCCCGGACAGGGGCCGAGCCCCAGCATTTT.

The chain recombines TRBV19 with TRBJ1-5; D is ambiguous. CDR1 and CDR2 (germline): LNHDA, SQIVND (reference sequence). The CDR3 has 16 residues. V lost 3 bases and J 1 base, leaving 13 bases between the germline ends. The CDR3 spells CASSIGDLGSNQPQHF. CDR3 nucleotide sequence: TGTGCCAGTAGTATCGGGGATCTGGGCAGCAATCAGCCCCAGCATTTT.

The CDR3 DNA is TGTGCCAGCAGCCAAGAGATAGCCCTAGCGGCAACCTACAATGAGCAGTTCTTC. Its translation: CASSQEIALAATYNEQFF. This chain uses TRBV4-2 with TRBJ2-1; 7 bases line up with TRBD2. The CDR3 is made up of 18 amino acids. The V and J ends lost 0 bases and 2 bases, in that order; junction bases with no gene match: 10. In germline, CDR1 is LGHNA, CDR2 YNFKEQ.

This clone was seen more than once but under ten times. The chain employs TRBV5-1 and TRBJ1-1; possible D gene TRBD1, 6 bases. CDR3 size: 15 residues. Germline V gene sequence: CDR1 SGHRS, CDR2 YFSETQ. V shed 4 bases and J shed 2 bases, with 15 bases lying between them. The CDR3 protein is CASSTLGQSNTEAFF. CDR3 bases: TGCGCCAGCAGCACCCTAGGACAGTCCAACACTGAAGCTTTCTTT.

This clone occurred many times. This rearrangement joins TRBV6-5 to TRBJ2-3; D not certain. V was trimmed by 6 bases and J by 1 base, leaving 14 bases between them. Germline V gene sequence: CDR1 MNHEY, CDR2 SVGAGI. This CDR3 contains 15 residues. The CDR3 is CASRVWHTRTDTQYF. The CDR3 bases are TGTGCCAGCAGAGTGTGGCACACTCGCACAGATACGCAGTATTTT.

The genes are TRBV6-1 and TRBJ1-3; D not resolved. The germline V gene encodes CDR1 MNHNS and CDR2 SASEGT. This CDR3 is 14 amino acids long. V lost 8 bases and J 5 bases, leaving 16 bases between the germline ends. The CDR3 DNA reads TGTGCCAGCGCCGGACGGTTGTGGAGAAACACCATATATTTT. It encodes CASAGRLWRNTIYF.